These T cell receptor beta chains were read from a single sample in a study of glioma-infiltrating T cells. TCRdb fed the multiplex PCR reads into MiXCR, producing one record per CDR3 protein. This sample has approximately 90,000 distinct CDR3 sequences; 20% to 25% occur once, and the top ten carry approximately 6.7%. Material for sequencing was glioma tissue, nonneoplastic brain tissue, or PBMCs (not recorded which). The receptors originated from a human donor with low-grade glioma or glioblastoma, undergoing nonglioma brain surgery, or in good health (not recorded which). Each CDR3 is given with its conserved first and last residue. A D gene is named only where the DNA matches it firmly. Some rows mark clone size as missing; the rest say once, few, many or name a class of expanded clone.

J gene: TRBJ2-5
V gene: TRBV6-2/TRBV6-3
D gene: TRBD2
clone size: -
CDR3 DNA: TGTGCCAGCAGTTACTCGGGACTAGAGACCGGCGAGACCCAGTACTTC
CDR3 protein: CASSYSGLETGETQYF

J gene: TRBJ2-7
V gene: TRBV10-2
D gene: TRBD2
clone size: many
CDR3 DNA: TGCGCCAGCAGTCTGGGACTAGCGGCCTACGAGCAGTACTTC
CDR3 protein: CASSLGLAAYEQYF

J gene: TRBJ2-6
V gene: TRBV7-2
D gene: -
clone size: -
CDR3 DNA: TGTGCCAGCAGCTTTGGGCGATCAACTGGGGCCAACGTCCTGACTTTC
CDR3 protein: CASSFGRSTGANVLTF

J gene: TRBJ2-6
V gene: TRBV6-5
D gene: -
clone size: -
CDR3 DNA: TGTGCCAGCAGTTACTCGGGACACCGATCTGGGGTTAACGTCCTGACTTTC
CDR3 protein: CASSYSGHRSGVNVLTF

J gene: TRBJ2-2
V gene: TRBV27
D gene: -
clone size: many
CDR3 DNA: TGTGCCAGCAGCCAAGCGAACACCGGGGAGCTGTTTTTT
CDR3 protein: CASSQANTGELFF

J gene: TRBJ1-1
V gene: TRBV6-1
D gene: -
clone size: many
CDR3 DNA: TGTGCCAGCAGTGAATGGCAGGCTCCCCCTGAAGCTTTCTTT
CDR3 protein: CASSEWQAPPEAFF

J gene: TRBJ2-5
V gene: TRBV20-1
D gene: -
clone size: many
CDR3 DNA: TGCAGTGAAAAGGGGCGGTGGCAAGAGACCCAGTACTTC
CDR3 protein: CSEKGRWQETQYF

J gene: TRBJ1-5
V gene: TRBV20-1
D gene: TRBD1
clone size: many
CDR3 DNA: TGCAGTGCCCGACAGGGATCGGGCAATCAGCCCCAGCATTTT
CDR3 protein: CSARQGSGNQPQHF

J gene: TRBJ1-1
V gene: TRBV20-1
D gene: -
clone size: many
CDR3 DNA: TGCAGCCCCAAGGGCCTGAACACTGAAGCTTTCTTT
CDR3 protein: CSPKGLNTEAFF

J gene: TRBJ1-5
V gene: TRBV3-1
D gene: -
clone size: many
CDR3 DNA: TGTGCCAGCAGCACTACAGGGATTCAGCCCCAGCATTTT
CDR3 protein: CASSTTGIQPQHF

J gene: TRBJ2-1
V gene: TRBV11-2
D gene: -
clone size: -
CDR3 DNA: TGTGCCAGCAGCTTAGGCTTAGCGGTTCAATCCAATGAGCAGTTCTTC
CDR3 protein: CASSLGLAVQSNEQFF

J gene: TRBJ1-1
V gene: TRBV20-1
D gene: -
clone size: -
CDR3 DNA: TGCAGTGCTCGCTCGGGGGCGAGGACTGAAGCTTTCTTT
CDR3 protein: CSARSGARTEAFF

J gene: TRBJ1-5
V gene: TRBV6-6
D gene: -
clone size: many
CDR3 DNA: TGTGCCAGCAGTTACGGGGGGGGGGGCAATCAGCCCCAGCATTTT
CDR3 protein: CASSYGGGGNQPQHF

J gene: TRBJ2-5
V gene: TRBV7-6
D gene: -
clone size: once
CDR3 DNA: TGTGCCAGCAGCTTAATGGATAGAGGGATTGGAGAGACCCAGTACTTC
CDR3 protein: CASSLMDRGIGETQYF

J gene: TRBJ2-7
V gene: TRBV20-1
D gene: -
clone size: many
CDR3 DNA: TGCAGTGCTGTACCAGGGGGGACCTACGAGCAGTACTTC
CDR3 protein: CSAVPGGTYEQYF

J gene: TRBJ2-7
V gene: TRBV7-9
D gene: -
clone size: many
CDR3 DNA: TGTGCCAGCAGCTTAAGGGACGAGCAGTACTTC
CDR3 protein: CASSLRDEQYF

J gene: TRBJ1-2
V gene: TRBV4-2
D gene: TRBD1
clone size: many
CDR3 DNA: TGTGCCAGCAGCCTTTCTCCCGGGACAGGGAACTATGGCTACACCTTC
CDR3 protein: CASSLSPGTGNYGYTF

J gene: TRBJ2-5
V gene: TRBV20-1
D gene: -
clone size: many
CDR3 DNA: TGCAGTGCTAGAGGACCTCAGGGGATTGGGGAGACCCAGTACTTC
CDR3 protein: CSARGPQGIGETQYF

J gene: TRBJ1-6
V gene: TRBV7-9
D gene: -
clone size: -
CDR3 DNA: TGTGCCAGCAGTATAGGGCCGATGGATAATTCACCCCTCCACTTT
CDR3 protein: CASSIGPMDNSPLHF

J gene: TRBJ1-5
V gene: TRBV19
D gene: -
clone size: many
CDR3 DNA: TGTGCCAGTACTATGAAGGGGAATCAGCCCCAGCATTTT
CDR3 protein: CASTMKGNQPQHF

J gene: TRBJ2-7
V gene: TRBV18
D gene: -
clone size: many
CDR3 DNA: TGTGCCAGCTCACCCGGACTTGGGCCCTACGAGCAGTACTTC
CDR3 protein: CASSPGLGPYEQYF

J gene: TRBJ2-3
V gene: TRBV6-1
D gene: TRBD2
clone size: many
CDR3 DNA: TGTGCCAGCAGTTATCCCGGACTAGCGGGATTCACAGATACGCAGTATTTT
CDR3 protein: CASSYPGLAGFTDTQYF

J gene: TRBJ2-1
V gene: TRBV7-9
D gene: TRBD2
clone size: few
CDR3 DNA: TGTGCCAGCAGCTCCCTCGGGAGCGGGAGTCTGTTCTTC
CDR3 protein: CASSSLGSGSLFF

J gene: TRBJ2-1
V gene: TRBV20-1
D gene: TRBD2
clone size: many
CDR3 DNA: TGCAGTGCTAGACGAAAAGCGGGAGGGCTCTACAATGAGCAGTTCTTC
CDR3 protein: CSARRKAGGLYNEQFF

J gene: TRBJ2-3
V gene: TRBV10-3
D gene: -
clone size: -
CDR3 DNA: TGTGCCATCAGCTGGGCCACAGGCACAGATACGCAGTATTTT
CDR3 protein: CAISWATGTDTQYF